This T cell receptor beta chain was sequenced during a study of T cell responses to AZD1222 COVID-19 vaccine. Study-wide results and caveats: Mapped onto spike, vaccine-associated CD4 TCRs spanned it and were dominant at 160-218 and 743-854. Just six AZD1222 recipients were seropositive at baseline. In all cases, repertoires were sampled only after the peak T cell response.

Concerning this clone: Its specificity is unknown.

The CDR3 runs to 12 residues. V lost 6 bases, J lost 9 bases, and 13 bases lay in between. Germline loops: CDR1 MDHEN, CDR2 SYDVKM. Clones were read by immunoSEQ multiplex PCR, and TCRdb kept only the in-frame ones, dropping some. The sample records 100,000 to 150,000 clones, approximately 80% being singletons. Specimen: peripheral blood, collected 28 days after the second AZD1222 dose. The rearrangement links TRBV28 to TRBJ2-3, with D maybe TRBD2 (5 bases). This TCR was recovered from an adult who received the AZD1222 COVID-19 vaccine. CDR3 amino acids: CASSLPEGTQYF. CDR3 sequence (DNA): TGTGCCAGCAGCCTCCCTGAGGGAACGCAGTATTTT.